A single sample is the source of the 11 T cell receptor beta chains below, sequenced in a study of technical replicates of blood from a handful of donors. TCRdb's table, derived via immunoSEQ multiplex PCR, lists solely in-frame clones and lacks some. This table holds tens of thousands of clones, around 95% found once. Sequencing input: T cells isolated from PBMCs. The source is a human donor in good health.

The genes are TRBV10-2 and TRBJ2-1, with TRBD2 identical over 7 bases. The CDR3 is 14 amino acids. CDR1 is WSHSY, CDR2 SAAADI, per germline. J was trimmed by 0 bases and V by 7 bases; bases with no gene match: 3. The chain's CDR3 is CASNGGSSYNEQFF. DNA of the CDR3: TGCGCCAGCAACGGCGGGAGCTCCTACAATGAGCAGTTCTTC.

The chain has TRBV7-6 and TRBJ2-1; 7 nucleotides agree with TRBD2. V dropped 5 bases and J dropped 12; count of bases not matched to a gene: 13. CDR3 length: 14 residues. CDR1 is SGHVS, CDR2 FNYEAQ, per germline. The CDR3 sequence: CASSLGIGGSGQFF. The CDR3 bases are TGTGCCAGCAGCCTAGGTATTGGCGGGAGCGGGCAGTTCTTC.

The chain uses TRBV9 and TRBJ1-2; 11 positions agree with TRBD1. After removal of 3 bases from V and 6 bases from J, the junction contained 7 bases not matched to a gene. This CDR3 spans 15 amino acids. Germline CDR1 SGDLS, CDR2 YYNGEE. The CDR3 spells CASSARTGGTDGYTF. The CDR3 nucleotides are TGTGCCAGCAGCGCAAGGACAGGGGGCACGGATGGCTACACCTTC.

Here the CDR3 DNA reads TGTGCCAGTAGTATAGTTCAGAATGAAAAACTGTTTTTT. Protein sequence: CASSIVQNEKLFF. The chain combines TRBV19 with TRBJ1-4; D gene uncertain. Trimming took off 1 base at V and 5 bases at J, with 5 bases between the two ends. From germline, CDR1 is LNHDA and CDR2 SQIVND (reference sequence). The length of the CDR3 is 13 residues.

The rearrangement links TRBV6-6 to TRBJ2-1; D gene unclear. Germline V CDR1 and CDR2: MNHNY, SVGAGI (reference sequence). V gave up 9 bases and J gave up 0 bases, with 15 bases separating them. CDR3 size: 15 residues. CDR3 amino acids: CASSSGGSSYNEQFF. The CDR3 coding sequence is TGTGCCAGTTCCAGTGGCGGCAGCTCCTACAATGAGCAGTTCTTC.

The V gene is TRBV6-4, the J gene TRBJ2-1; weak D call: TRBD1 (7 bases). The V end was cut by 6 bases, the J end by 8 bases, with 32 bases between. In germline, CDR1 is MRHNA, CDR2 SNTAGT. The CDR3 sequence is 19 residues long. CDR3 region: CASSEFLRRAGGSKYEQFF. The CDR3 DNA reads as TGTGCCAGCAGCGAATTCCTCAGGAGGGCAGGGGGTTCAAAATATGAGCAGTTCTTC.

The genes are TRBV6-6 and TRBJ2-2; 7 bases map to TRBD2. CDR1 is MNHNY and CDR2 is SVGAGI in the germline V gene (reference sequence). The CDR3 extends over 14 amino acids. V lost 4 bases, J lost 8 bases, and 7 bases stayed unmatched. DNA for the CDR3: TGTGCCAGCAGTTTTGACGCGCGGGGGGGGGAGCTGTTTTTT. The encoded protein is CASSFDARGGELFF.

The genes are TRBV11-1 and TRBJ1-2; TRBD1 matches at 7 bases. The CDR3 has 14 amino acids. Germline assignment: CDR1 SGHAT and CDR2 FQDESV (reference sequence). V lost 5 bases, J lost 0 bases, and 3 bases stayed unmatched. This chain's CDR3 is CASSRDSPNYGYTF. For the CDR3, the DNA is TGTGCCAGCAGCCGGGACAGCCCTAACTATGGCTACACCTTC.

The gene calls are TRBV5-6 and TRBJ2-3; the D gene is possibly TRBD2 (7 bases). The CDR3 extends over 16 amino acids. The V and J ends lost 2 bases and 6 bases respectively, with 19 bases between them. Germline CDR1 SGHDT, CDR2 YYEEEE. As DNA, the CDR3 is TGTGCCAGCAGCTTCGGGGGGCAGTCCACCGCGGATACGCAGTATTTT. Protein sequence: CASSFGGQSTADTQYF. Together with reference TRBV5-6 and TRBJ2-3, the CDR3 gives the full variable domain: DAGVTQSPTHLIKTRGQQVTLRCSPKSGHDTVSWYQQALGQGPQFIFQYYEEEERQRGNFPDRFSGHQFPNYSSELNVNALLLGDSALYLCASSFGGQSTADTQYFGPGTRLTVL.

The CDR3 region has the DNA TGTGCCAGCTCACCCCAGACAGGGTCTGGTGAAAAACTGTTTTTT. It translates to CASSPQTGSGEKLFF. V and J are TRBV18 and TRBJ1-4; 7 nucleotides align to TRBD1. The CDR3 is 15 residues long. Trimming took 3 bases from V and 7 from J; bases not matched to a gene: 8. Germline V gene sequence: CDR1 KGHSH, CDR2 LQKENI.

The chain employs TRBV11-2 and TRBJ2-5; TRBD2 matches 7 bases. From germline, CDR1 is SGHAT and CDR2 FQNNGV. The CDR3 totals 16 residues. V trimming: 6 bases; J trimming: 4 bases; junction bases outside the gene matches: 14. The CDR3 bases are TGTGCCAGCAGATCTAGCGGAGGAGGAGGCTTAGAGACCCAGTACTTC. The encoded protein is CASRSSGGGGLETQYF.